Reported below is one T cell receptor beta chain. Its matching antigen is unknown. The PCR had 60 Vbeta and 13 Jbeta primers. Assay: immunoSEQ multiplex PCR; the TCRdb copy retains only in-frame clones and omits some. Of roughly 170,000 clones listed, roughly 81% are singletons. The sample belongs to a study of cytomegalovirus exposure and HLA in healthy donors. Study details: Earlier work reported roughly 120 million unique TCR beta sequences from about 190 million T cells. Regarding the study as a whole: An analysis done earlier found most TCR beta V segments productive about 87% or about 30% of the time. Presence/absence comparisons presumed near-even sequencing depth among donors. Reportedly, cytomegalovirus status was diagnosed with high sensitivity and specificity.

The sample was PBMCs. This receptor was taken from a girl aged 5-17 years in good health and CMV-seropositive.

Here the CDR3 DNA reads TGTGCCAGCAGCCCACAAGGAGGGGTCAATCAGCCCCAGCATTTT. Its protein is CASSPQGGVNQPQHF. This chain joins TRBV5-5 and TRBJ1-5, with D perhaps matching TRBD1 (5 bases). Germline loops: CDR1 SGHKS, CDR2 YYEKEE (reference sequence). CDR3 length equals 15 residues. Trimming removed 4 bases from V and 3 bases from J, with 14 bases in between.